Listed below are T cell receptor beta chains from one sample, sequenced in a study of post-analysis software for immune sequencing data. TCRdb called the PCR reads again in MiXCR, with one record for every CDR3 protein. Of around 710,000 distinct CDR3 sequences listed, 35% to 55% were seen once; the top ten hold 4.9%. Sequencing was carried out using blood. These receptors all stem from a girl aged 10 to 17 with multiple sclerosis. Each CDR3 is given with its conserved first and last residue. A D gene is named only where the DNA matches it firmly. Size is omitted from some rows. Given values are once, few, many or a class for expanded clones.

clone_size: -
d_call: -
j_call: TRBJ2-5
v_call: TRBV5-1
cdr3_nt: TGCGCCAGCAGCGCGGGGCAAATACAGGGTTGGGAGACCCAGTACTTC
cdr3_aa: CASSAGQIQGWETQYF

clone_size: few
d_call: -
j_call: TRBJ2-7
v_call: TRBV12-3/TRBV12-4
cdr3_nt: TGTGCCAGCAGTGCTGCCAGCGGGTACCTAATCCACGAGCAGTACTTC
cdr3_aa: CASSAASGYLIHEQYF

clone_size: -
d_call: TRBD1
j_call: TRBJ1-2
v_call: TRBV5-1
cdr3_nt: TGCGCCAGCAGCCCTGGACAGGGGGGCTCGGGCTACACCTTC
cdr3_aa: CASSPGQGGSGYTF

clone_size: few
d_call: -
j_call: TRBJ2-3
v_call: TRBV5-1
cdr3_nt: TGCGCCAGCAGCTCCTCCCTAGGCACAGATACGCAGTATTTT
cdr3_aa: CASSSSLGTDTQYF

clone_size: few
d_call: TRBD2
j_call: TRBJ2-1
v_call: TRBV10-3
cdr3_nt: TGTGCCACAGCGGGAGGGCGTGACAATGAGCAGTTCTTC
cdr3_aa: CATAGGRDNEQFF

clone_size: few
d_call: -
j_call: TRBJ2-1
v_call: TRBV24-1
cdr3_nt: TGTGCCACCAGTGACCTACACGCGGTCGATGAGCAGTTCTTC
cdr3_aa: CATSDLHAVDEQFF

clone_size: -
d_call: TRBD1
j_call: TRBJ1-5
v_call: TRBV27
cdr3_nt: TGTGCCAGCAGTTCACTCCGGACAGGGGGGGATCAGCCCCAGCATTTT
cdr3_aa: CASSSLRTGGDQPQHF

clone_size: -
d_call: TRBD1
j_call: TRBJ1-2
v_call: TRBV7-2
cdr3_nt: TGTGCCAGCAGCTTATGGACAGGGGATGGCTACACCTTC
cdr3_aa: CASSLWTGDGYTF

clone_size: -
d_call: TRBD1
j_call: TRBJ1-2
v_call: TRBV12-3/TRBV12-4
cdr3_nt: TGTGCCAGCAGTCCCCCGGGACAGCTCTATGGCTACACCTTC
cdr3_aa: CASSPPGQLYGYTF

clone_size: few
d_call: -
j_call: TRBJ1-2
v_call: TRBV20-1
cdr3_nt: TGCAGTGCTACTCGTCTCGGGGGGCACTATGGCTACACCTTC
cdr3_aa: CSATRLGGHYGYTF

clone_size: -
d_call: TRBD2
j_call: TRBJ2-7
v_call: TRBV4-3
cdr3_nt: TGCGCCAGCAGCCAAGAAATGGGGACTAGCGGTATAAACGAGCAGTACTTC
cdr3_aa: CASSQEMGTSGINEQYF

clone_size: -
d_call: TRBD1
j_call: TRBJ1-1
v_call: TRBV5-1
cdr3_nt: TGCGCCAGCAGCTTGGACAGGGGGGGGGACACTGAAGCTTTCTTT
cdr3_aa: CASSLDRGGDTEAFF

clone_size: -
d_call: TRBD2
j_call: TRBJ2-1
v_call: TRBV12-3/TRBV12-4
cdr3_nt: TGTGCCAGCAGTTCTCAGACTAGCGGGAGTGTCAATGAGCAGTTCTTC
cdr3_aa: CASSSQTSGSVNEQFF

clone_size: few
d_call: -
j_call: TRBJ2-7
v_call: TRBV9
cdr3_nt: TGTGCCAGCAGCCCCTCGGGAGCCTACTCCTACGAGCAGTACTTC
cdr3_aa: CASSPSGAYSYEQYF

clone_size: -
d_call: -
j_call: TRBJ1-6
v_call: TRBV2
cdr3_nt: TGTGCCAGCAGTGAAGAGGCTGGTGTGGCCCTCCACTTT
cdr3_aa: CASSEEAGVALHF

clone_size: -
d_call: TRBD1
j_call: TRBJ2-1
v_call: TRBV6-1
cdr3_nt: TGTGCCAGCAGCCTTGAGAGACAGGGGCTTGAGCAGTTCTTC
cdr3_aa: CASSLERQGLEQFF

clone_size: -
d_call: -
j_call: TRBJ2-1
v_call: TRBV7-8
cdr3_nt: TGTGCCAGCGGGGGGCCTGTTTCGGGAAGCGCTATCTACAATGAGCAGTTCTTC
cdr3_aa: CASGGPVSGSAIYNEQFF

clone_size: -
d_call: TRBD1
j_call: TRBJ1-2
v_call: TRBV25-1
cdr3_nt: TGTGCCAGCAATTCGACAGGGACATCGCTCGGCTACACCTTC
cdr3_aa: CASNSTGTSLGYTF

clone_size: -
d_call: -
j_call: TRBJ2-5
v_call: TRBV7-8
cdr3_nt: TGTGCCAGCAGCCCCCCCGGGACTCAGAAACAAGAGACCCAGTACTTC
cdr3_aa: CASSPPGTQKQETQYF

clone_size: few
d_call: TRBD1
j_call: TRBJ2-1
v_call: TRBV11-1
cdr3_nt: TGTGCCAGCAGCTTAGCGTGGACAGGGTCCACCTACAATGAGCAGTTCTTC
cdr3_aa: CASSLAWTGSTYNEQFF

clone_size: few
d_call: TRBD2
j_call: TRBJ2-1
v_call: TRBV30
cdr3_nt: TGTGCCTGGGTTCAGACTAGCGGTAGAGCGCAGTTCTTC
cdr3_aa: CAWVQTSGRAQFF

clone_size: -
d_call: TRBD2
j_call: TRBJ2-7
v_call: TRBV7-9
cdr3_nt: TGTGCCAGCAGCCCCCCCCCAGCGGGGGGGGAGCAGTACTTC
cdr3_aa: CASSPPPAGGEQYF

clone_size: few
d_call: TRBD1
j_call: TRBJ2-7
v_call: TRBV28
cdr3_nt: TGTGCCAGCAGTCCCCGCCGGACAGGGTCCTACGAGCAGTACTTC
cdr3_aa: CASSPRRTGSYEQYF

clone_size: -
d_call: TRBD2
j_call: TRBJ2-7
v_call: TRBV25-1
cdr3_nt: TGTGCCACCATCTCGGGGGGTAGCTCCTACGAGCAGTACTTC
cdr3_aa: CATISGGSSYEQYF

clone_size: -
d_call: TRBD1
j_call: TRBJ1-2
v_call: TRBV6-5
cdr3_nt: TGTGCCAGCAGTTACTCGACAGGGTTTGTCTCTGATGGCTACACCTTC
cdr3_aa: CASSYSTGFVSDGYTF

clone_size: -
d_call: -
j_call: TRBJ1-1
v_call: TRBV29-1
cdr3_nt: TGCAGCGATTCTGAAGCTTTCTTT
cdr3_aa: CSDSEAFF

clone_size: -
d_call: TRBD1
j_call: TRBJ1-2
v_call: TRBV29-1
cdr3_nt: TGCAGCGTTGAGGGGTGGGGGACAGGGGCAACTAACTATGGCTACACCTTC
cdr3_aa: CSVEGWGTGATNYGYTF

clone_size: few
d_call: TRBD2
j_call: TRBJ2-3
v_call: TRBV6-5
cdr3_nt: TGTGCCAGCAGTTACTCCGCCCCGGGACTAGCGGGAAGGGGCACAGATACGCAGTATTTT
cdr3_aa: CASSYSAPGLAGRGTDTQYF

clone_size: many
d_call: -
j_call: TRBJ2-7
v_call: TRBV7-2
cdr3_nt: TGTGCCAGCAGCTTAGGGGTAGCGGCCCTGTCCTACGAGCAGTACTTC
cdr3_aa: CASSLGVAALSYEQYF

clone_size: -
d_call: TRBD1
j_call: TRBJ2-7
v_call: TRBV7-2
cdr3_nt: TGTGCCAGCAGCTCCCGGGACAGGGCTCTCGAGCAGTACTTC
cdr3_aa: CASSSRDRALEQYF

clone_size: -
d_call: -
j_call: TRBJ2-7
v_call: TRBV27
cdr3_nt: TGTGCCAGCAGTTATCTGCCCGGGTACGAGCAGTACTTC
cdr3_aa: CASSYLPGYEQYF

clone_size: -
d_call: -
j_call: TRBJ1-6
v_call: TRBV7-2
cdr3_nt: TGTGCCAGCAGGATAAGGGCAGCCGATAATTCACCCCTCCACTTT
cdr3_aa: CASRIRAADNSPLHF

clone_size: few
d_call: TRBD1
j_call: TRBJ1-2
v_call: TRBV29-1
cdr3_nt: TGCAGCGTGGGGACAGTCCTGCGCTACACCTTC
cdr3_aa: CSVGTVLRYTF

clone_size: -
d_call: -
j_call: TRBJ2-7
v_call: TRBV2
cdr3_nt: TGTGCCAGCAGTGACGGTAGCCGCGAGCAGTACTTC
cdr3_aa: CASSDGSREQYF

clone_size: -
d_call: TRBD2
j_call: TRBJ2-7
v_call: TRBV20-1
cdr3_nt: TGCAGTGCTAGGGGCCCCGCGGGAGTCTACGAGCAGTACTTC
cdr3_aa: CSARGPAGVYEQYF

clone_size: -
d_call: -
j_call: TRBJ2-5
v_call: TRBV3-1
cdr3_nt: TGTGCCAGCAGCCAAGCGTTCGGCAAAGAGACCCAGTACTTC
cdr3_aa: CASSQAFGKETQYF

clone_size: -
d_call: TRBD1
j_call: TRBJ1-2
v_call: TRBV5-1
cdr3_nt: TGCGCCAGCGGCCCAGGACAGGGGGCGAGCGGTGGCTACACCTTC
cdr3_aa: CASGPGQGASGGYTF

clone_size: -
d_call: -
j_call: TRBJ2-3
v_call: TRBV7-2
cdr3_nt: TGTGCCAGCAGCGCCACCGTCGATCCCGTGGATACGCAGTATTTT
cdr3_aa: CASSATVDPVDTQYF

clone_size: -
d_call: -
j_call: TRBJ2-3
v_call: TRBV6-5
cdr3_nt: TGTGCCAGCAGTTACGGGGGGATACTCACAGATACGCAGTATTTT
cdr3_aa: CASSYGGILTDTQYF

clone_size: -
d_call: -
j_call: TRBJ2-5
v_call: TRBV5-5
cdr3_nt: TGTGCCAGCAGCTTGGGAAACGGGCAGTACTTC
cdr3_aa: CASSLGNGQYF

clone_size: few
d_call: TRBD2
j_call: TRBJ2-5
v_call: TRBV9
cdr3_nt: TGTGCCAGCAGCCCCCGTTTTATAGACGGGGGGGAGACCCAGTACTTC
cdr3_aa: CASSPRFIDGGETQYF

clone_size: -
d_call: -
j_call: TRBJ1-5
v_call: TRBV19
cdr3_nt: TGTGCCAGTAGTAATCAGGGAGGTAATCAGCCCCAGCATTTT
cdr3_aa: CASSNQGGNQPQHF

clone_size: -
d_call: -
j_call: TRBJ1-1
v_call: TRBV6-5
cdr3_nt: TGTGCCAGCAGTTTTCATCTCCTTCCCCACCGTGGAAACGCTGAAGCTTTCTTT
cdr3_aa: CASSFHLLPHRGNAEAFF

clone_size: -
d_call: -
j_call: TRBJ1-1
v_call: TRBV11-3
cdr3_nt: TGTGCCAGCAGCTTCTCTCCCCGGGGGGAGGCTTTCTTT
cdr3_aa: CASSFSPRGEAFF

clone_size: -
d_call: TRBD2
j_call: TRBJ2-5
v_call: TRBV7-3
cdr3_nt: TGTGCCAGCAGCATCAGCGGGAGCGAGACCCAGTACTTC
cdr3_aa: CASSISGSETQYF

clone_size: -
d_call: -
j_call: TRBJ2-1
v_call: TRBV7-9
cdr3_nt: TGTGCCAGCAACCCTCCGGGACCCGGGGGCTCCTACAATGAGCAGTTCTTC
cdr3_aa: CASNPPGPGGSYNEQFF

clone_size: -
d_call: TRBD1
j_call: TRBJ2-7
v_call: TRBV7-6
cdr3_nt: TGTGCCAGCAGCCGCTTACAGGGGCCCTACGAGCAGTACTTC
cdr3_aa: CASSRLQGPYEQYF

clone_size: -
d_call: -
j_call: TRBJ2-1
v_call: TRBV7-6
cdr3_nt: TGTGCCAGCCAGTCCTCCTACAATGAGCAGTTCTTC
cdr3_aa: CASQSSYNEQFF

clone_size: -
d_call: -
j_call: TRBJ2-1
v_call: TRBV7-9
cdr3_nt: TGTGCCAGCAGCTTAGCCACCAGTCCCTTATACGATGAGCAGTTCTTC
cdr3_aa: CASSLATSPLYDEQFF

clone_size: -
d_call: -
j_call: TRBJ2-1
v_call: TRBV24-1
cdr3_nt: TGTGCCACCAGCTCCTCGTACAATGAGCAGTTCTTC
cdr3_aa: CATSSSYNEQFF

clone_size: -
d_call: TRBD2
j_call: TRBJ2-2
v_call: TRBV6-6
cdr3_nt: TGTGCCAGCAGTCCCTCAAGCGGGAGGGCTGGCACCGGGGAGCTGTTTTTT
cdr3_aa: CASSPSSGRAGTGELFF

clone_size: few
d_call: -
j_call: TRBJ2-1
v_call: TRBV6-1
cdr3_nt: TGTGCCAGCAGTCGGGTTTACAATGAGCAGTTCTTC
cdr3_aa: CASSRVYNEQFF

clone_size: -
d_call: -
j_call: TRBJ2-1
v_call: TRBV12-3/TRBV12-4
cdr3_nt: TGTGCCAGCAGTACACCCGGGCTCTACGATGAGCAGTTCTTC
cdr3_aa: CASSTPGLYDEQFF

clone_size: -
d_call: -
j_call: TRBJ2-5
v_call: TRBV5-1
cdr3_nt: TGCGCCAGCAGCGGAGGGACCACCCGAGAGACCCAGTACTTC
cdr3_aa: CASSGGTTRETQYF

clone_size: -
d_call: -
j_call: TRBJ2-4
v_call: TRBV20-1
cdr3_nt: TGCAGTGCTAGTCCGGGACTCGACTCGAACATTCAGTACTTC
cdr3_aa: CSASPGLDSNIQYF